This T cell receptor beta chain was retrieved from a study of T cell clones after liver transplantation. Study-wide context: Patients counted as tolerant after at least one year off all immunosuppression, enzymes not exceeding twice normal.

Sorting of unstimulated PBMCs yielded separate CD3+CD4+ and CD3+CD8+ fractions. The data were produced by immunoSEQ multiplex PCR, yet TCRdb's version contains in-frame clones alone and is incomplete. The top ten hold 0.45% to 0.55% of the sample, which has tens of thousands of clones, over 80% seen once. The material was CD4+ T cells from blood, obtained approximately 45 months after liver transplant. The source of this sequence is a human patient who received a liver transplant. Some T cells may trace back to the graft donor.

DNA of the CDR3: TGTGCCATCAGTGAGAAAGGGACAGATTCACCCCTCCACTTT. Translated, it gives CAISEKGTDSPLHF. The chain has TRBV10-3 and TRBJ1-6; the match to TRBD1 covers 7 bases. Trimming cost V 2 bases and J 8 bases; bases outside gene matches: 3. Germline V lookup: CDR1 ENHRY, CDR2 SYGVKD. The CDR3 is 14 residues long.